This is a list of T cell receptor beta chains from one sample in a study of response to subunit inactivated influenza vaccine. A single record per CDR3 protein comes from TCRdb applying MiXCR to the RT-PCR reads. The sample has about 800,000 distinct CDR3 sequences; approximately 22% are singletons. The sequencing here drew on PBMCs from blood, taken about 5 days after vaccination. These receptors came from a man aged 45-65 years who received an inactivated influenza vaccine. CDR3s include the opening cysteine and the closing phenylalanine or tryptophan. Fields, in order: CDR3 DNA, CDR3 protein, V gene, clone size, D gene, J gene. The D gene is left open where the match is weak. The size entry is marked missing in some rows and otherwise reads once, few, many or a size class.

CDR3 DNA: TGTGCCAGCAGCCCTAGCAGACTCAGGGGGGGATTAGATCAGCCCCAGCATTTT; CDR3 protein: CASSPSRLRGGLDQPQHF; V gene: TRBV7-8; clone size: NA; D gene: TRBD1; J gene: TRBJ1-5
CDR3 DNA: TGCAGTGCTAGAGGGGGACTTAGCGAGACCCAGTACTTC; CDR3 protein: CSARGGLSETQYF; V gene: TRBV20-1; clone size: NA; D gene: NA; J gene: TRBJ2-5
CDR3 DNA: TGTGCCACCAGTGAGCCGCCGGACTGGGGCACAGATACGCAGTATTTT; CDR3 protein: CATSEPPDWGTDTQYF; V gene: TRBV24-1; clone size: few; D gene: NA; J gene: TRBJ2-3
CDR3 DNA: TGTGCCAGCAGTGTCACGGAAAACTATGGCTACACCTTC; CDR3 protein: CASSVTENYGYTF; V gene: TRBV6-1; clone size: few; D gene: NA; J gene: TRBJ1-2
CDR3 DNA: TGTGCCAGCACCAAATTCGGCGGGATAGGAAATGAGCAGTTCTTC; CDR3 protein: CASTKFGGIGNEQFF; V gene: TRBV27; clone size: NA; D gene: NA; J gene: TRBJ2-1
CDR3 DNA: TGCGCCAGCAGCTGGGCCACGGGACAGGGCACAGATACGCAGTATTTT; CDR3 protein: CASSWATGQGTDTQYF; V gene: TRBV5-1; clone size: few; D gene: TRBD1; J gene: TRBJ2-3
CDR3 DNA: TGTGCCACCAGCAGAGATCCGGAAGAGACCCAGTACTTC; CDR3 protein: CATSRDPEETQYF; V gene: TRBV15; clone size: few; D gene: NA; J gene: TRBJ2-5
CDR3 DNA: TGCGCCAGCAGCGCCACAGGGGACACTGAAGCTTTCTTT; CDR3 protein: CASSATGDTEAFF; V gene: TRBV5-1; clone size: NA; D gene: TRBD1; J gene: TRBJ1-1
CDR3 DNA: TGTGCCAGCAGCTTAAGGACAGGGTTCACAGATACGCAGTATTTT; CDR3 protein: CASSLRTGFTDTQYF; V gene: TRBV7-9; clone size: many; D gene: TRBD1; J gene: TRBJ2-3
CDR3 DNA: TGCGCCAGCAGCTTGGAGGGGGGAGGGAACACTGAAGCTTTCTTT; CDR3 protein: CASSLEGGGNTEAFF; V gene: TRBV5-1; clone size: many; D gene: NA; J gene: TRBJ1-1
CDR3 DNA: TGCGCCAGCAGCCCCGGGCTCGGGAGCCCGGGGTACAATGAGCAGTTCTTC; CDR3 protein: CASSPGLGSPGYNEQFF; V gene: TRBV5-1; clone size: NA; D gene: NA; J gene: TRBJ2-1
CDR3 DNA: TGTGCCAGCAGTTCCTTCACCTACGAGCAGTACTTC; CDR3 protein: CASSSFTYEQYF; V gene: TRBV28; clone size: many; D gene: NA; J gene: TRBJ2-7
CDR3 DNA: TGTGCCAGCAGTCCAACCTGGGACCGGGGACAACCCCAGCATTTT; CDR3 protein: CASSPTWDRGQPQHF; V gene: TRBV12-3/TRBV12-4; clone size: few; D gene: NA; J gene: TRBJ1-5
CDR3 DNA: TGTGCCAGCAGTTTAAGCGGGAGCGCTTCTTACGAGCAGTACTTC; CDR3 protein: CASSLSGSASYEQYF; V gene: TRBV12-3/TRBV12-4; clone size: few; D gene: TRBD2; J gene: TRBJ2-7
CDR3 DNA: TGTGCCAGCAGACAGGGACTGGCTTTAAGCAATGAGCAGTTCTTC; CDR3 protein: CASRQGLALSNEQFF; V gene: TRBV7-2; clone size: few; D gene: NA; J gene: TRBJ2-1
CDR3 DNA: TGTGCCAGCAGCTTGATGGAGGGGCTTGGGGCCAACGTCCTGACTTTC; CDR3 protein: CASSLMEGLGANVLTF; V gene: TRBV7-2; clone size: few; D gene: NA; J gene: TRBJ2-6
CDR3 DNA: TGTGCCAGCAGACGGACAGGCGGGGTTGGCCAGCAGTACTTC; CDR3 protein: CASRRTGGVGQQYF; V gene: TRBV12-3/TRBV12-4; clone size: many; D gene: NA; J gene: TRBJ2-7
CDR3 DNA: TGTGCCACCAGCAGGGACCCAGGTTTTCCCTACGAGCAGTACTTC; CDR3 protein: CATSRDPGFPYEQYF; V gene: TRBV15; clone size: NA; D gene: NA; J gene: TRBJ2-7
CDR3 DNA: TGTGCCAGCAGCCGCCGGGACAGCTCCTACGAGCAGTACTTC; CDR3 protein: CASSRRDSSYEQYF; V gene: TRBV5-5; clone size: many; D gene: TRBD1; J gene: TRBJ2-7
CDR3 DNA: TGTGCCAGCAGCCCCGTTGACAGTCCAGCCGAGACCCAGTACTTC; CDR3 protein: CASSPVDSPAETQYF; V gene: TRBV27; clone size: NA; D gene: NA; J gene: TRBJ2-5
CDR3 DNA: TGTGCCAGCAGCCAAGAAGAAGGAACACAGAGGACCCAGTACTTC; CDR3 protein: CASSQEEGTQRTQYF; V gene: TRBV4-2; clone size: NA; D gene: NA; J gene: TRBJ2-5
CDR3 DNA: TGCGCCAGCAGCTTGTCGCCTCAATCGAGGACGTCTTACGAGCAGTACTTC; CDR3 protein: CASSLSPQSRTSYEQYF; V gene: TRBV5-1; clone size: NA; D gene: NA; J gene: TRBJ2-7
CDR3 DNA: TGTGCCAGCAGTTCGGACAGCACTAATCAGCCCCAGCATTTT; CDR3 protein: CASSSDSTNQPQHF; V gene: TRBV12-3/TRBV12-4; clone size: NA; D gene: NA; J gene: TRBJ1-5
CDR3 DNA: TGTGCCACCTTTCACGGGTTGGGCTACACCTTC; CDR3 protein: CATFHGLGYTF; V gene: TRBV2; clone size: few; D gene: NA; J gene: TRBJ1-2
CDR3 DNA: TGTGCCACCAGCATCCGGGACAGGGACAATCAGCCCCAGTATTTT; CDR3 protein: CATSIRDRDNQPQYF; V gene: TRBV15; clone size: NA; D gene: TRBD1; J gene: TRBJ2-3
CDR3 DNA: TGTGCCATCAAGGTTGGGGCTAGGGGAAACTACGAGCAGTACTTC; CDR3 protein: CAIKVGARGNYEQYF; V gene: TRBV10-3; clone size: NA; D gene: NA; J gene: TRBJ2-7
CDR3 DNA: TGCGCCAGCAGCTTGGCCGAGGGACTCTATGGGCAGTACTTC; CDR3 protein: CASSLAEGLYGQYF; V gene: TRBV5-1; clone size: few; D gene: NA; J gene: TRBJ2-7
CDR3 DNA: TGTGCCAGCAGTGAGAATTTGGGGAGGGAGTTCTTC; CDR3 protein: CASSENLGREFF; V gene: TRBV12-3/TRBV12-4; clone size: NA; D gene: TRBD2; J gene: TRBJ2-1
CDR3 DNA: TGTGCCAGCAGCTCCACTAGCGGGGGCTGGGGGATGAAGCAGTACTTC; CDR3 protein: CASSSTSGGWGMKQYF; V gene: TRBV7-7; clone size: few; D gene: TRBD2; J gene: TRBJ2-7
CDR3 DNA: TGTGCCAGCAGCAAAGCGAGCGGGAGGGCCCACGAGCAGTACTTC; CDR3 protein: CASSKASGRAHEQYF; V gene: TRBV21-1; clone size: NA; D gene: NA; J gene: TRBJ2-7
CDR3 DNA: TGTGCCAGCAGCCAAGACGCTCACTTCGGAGATACGCAGTATTTT; CDR3 protein: CASSQDAHFGDTQYF; V gene: TRBV3-1; clone size: NA; D gene: NA; J gene: TRBJ2-3
CDR3 DNA: TGTGCCAGCAGTTCTGTCATTGGGAGACCCTACGAGCAGTACTTC; CDR3 protein: CASSSVIGRPYEQYF; V gene: TRBV6-2/TRBV6-3; clone size: few; D gene: NA; J gene: TRBJ2-7
CDR3 DNA: TGTGCCAGCAGAACAGGGATTAGCACAGATACGCAGTATTTT; CDR3 protein: CASRTGISTDTQYF; V gene: TRBV2; clone size: NA; D gene: NA; J gene: TRBJ2-3
CDR3 DNA: TGCAGTGCTAGTGCGCAGGAGTTTAACTATGGCTACACCTTC; CDR3 protein: CSASAQEFNYGYTF; V gene: TRBV20-1; clone size: NA; D gene: NA; J gene: TRBJ1-2
CDR3 DNA: TGTGCCAGCAGTCATTGGGGAAGGGGTGACACAGATACGCAGTATTTT; CDR3 protein: CASSHWGRGDTDTQYF; V gene: TRBV25-1; clone size: few; D gene: NA; J gene: TRBJ2-3
CDR3 DNA: TGTGCCAGCAGCGTGACCGATTATGGCTACACCTTC; CDR3 protein: CASSVTDYGYTF; V gene: TRBV9; clone size: NA; D gene: NA; J gene: TRBJ1-2
CDR3 DNA: TGCAGTGCTAGGGGTAGCGGGAGCACGCTTGAGCAGTTCTTC; CDR3 protein: CSARGSGSTLEQFF; V gene: TRBV20-1; clone size: NA; D gene: TRBD2; J gene: TRBJ2-1
CDR3 DNA: TGTGCCAGCAGTGCGACCATGGGGGGCGAGCAGTTCTTC; CDR3 protein: CASSATMGGEQFF; V gene: TRBV2; clone size: NA; D gene: NA; J gene: TRBJ2-1
CDR3 DNA: TGTGCCAGCAGCGTCGGGGACACCGGGGAGCTGTTTTTT; CDR3 protein: CASSVGDTGELFF; V gene: TRBV12-3/TRBV12-4; clone size: few; D gene: NA; J gene: TRBJ2-2
CDR3 DNA: TGCAGTGTCGGAAGGGAAAATCAGCCCCAGCATTTT; CDR3 protein: CSVGRENQPQHF; V gene: TRBV20-1; clone size: NA; D gene: NA; J gene: TRBJ1-5
CDR3 DNA: TGTGCCAGCAGCCAATTTCGGGGGGATCCTGGAGAGACCCAGTACTTC; CDR3 protein: CASSQFRGDPGETQYF; V gene: TRBV4-2; clone size: NA; D gene: TRBD2; J gene: TRBJ2-5
CDR3 DNA: TGTGCCAGCCTCCGGGACAGGGGAGTTTACGAGCAGTACTTC; CDR3 protein: CASLRDRGVYEQYF; V gene: TRBV6-2/TRBV6-3; clone size: NA; D gene: TRBD1; J gene: TRBJ2-7
CDR3 DNA: TGTGCCAGCAGTGAAATCGCAGGGGGCTTCCAAGAGACCCAGTACTTC; CDR3 protein: CASSEIAGGFQETQYF; V gene: TRBV2; clone size: NA; D gene: TRBD1; J gene: TRBJ2-5
CDR3 DNA: TGTGCCACCAGTCATACGCCAGGAGGGAGCTACGAGCAGTACTTC; CDR3 protein: CATSHTPGGSYEQYF; V gene: TRBV15; clone size: NA; D gene: NA; J gene: TRBJ2-7
CDR3 DNA: TGTGCCAGCAAGGACACAGGGGTTATCTACGAGCAGTACTTC; CDR3 protein: CASKDTGVIYEQYF; V gene: TRBV6-2/TRBV6-3; clone size: NA; D gene: TRBD1; J gene: TRBJ2-7
CDR3 DNA: TGTGCCATCAGTGCCCCCACATTCGAGACAGGGGATGAGCAGTTCTTC; CDR3 protein: CAISAPTFETGDEQFF; V gene: TRBV10-3; clone size: few; D gene: TRBD1; J gene: TRBJ2-1
CDR3 DNA: TGTGCCAGCAGCTTAGACAGGGATAGCTCCTACGAGCAGTACTTC; CDR3 protein: CASSLDRDSSYEQYF; V gene: TRBV7-8; clone size: NA; D gene: NA; J gene: TRBJ2-7
CDR3 DNA: TGTGCCAGCAGCTTAGTGCAGGGATTGACAAGCTCCTACAATGAGCAGTTCTTC; CDR3 protein: CASSLVQGLTSSYNEQFF; V gene: TRBV7-8; clone size: few; D gene: NA; J gene: TRBJ2-1
CDR3 DNA: TGCAGTGCTGCGACTAGCGGGAGCACAGATACGCAGTATTTT; CDR3 protein: CSAATSGSTDTQYF; V gene: TRBV20-1; clone size: few; D gene: TRBD2; J gene: TRBJ2-3
CDR3 DNA: TGCGCCAGCAGCCAAAGGGCTAGCGGGGGCACAGATACGCAGTATTTT; CDR3 protein: CASSQRASGGTDTQYF; V gene: TRBV4-3; clone size: NA; D gene: TRBD2; J gene: TRBJ2-3
CDR3 DNA: TGCAGTGCTAGCCCTCCCCAGGGGGCGAGGTACAATGAGCAGTTCTTC; CDR3 protein: CSASPPQGARYNEQFF; V gene: TRBV20-1; clone size: few; D gene: TRBD1; J gene: TRBJ2-1
CDR3 DNA: TGTGCCAGCAGCTTACTAGCGGGAAACGACAATGAGCAGTTCTTC; CDR3 protein: CASSLLAGNDNEQFF; V gene: TRBV7-9; clone size: NA; D gene: TRBD2; J gene: TRBJ2-1
CDR3 DNA: TGCAGCGCCTTCCTCGAGACCCAGTACTTC; CDR3 protein: CSAFLETQYF; V gene: TRBV29-1; clone size: many; D gene: NA; J gene: TRBJ2-5
CDR3 DNA: TGTGCCATCAGCGACCCGGGAAGATTGTTGCCGGATGAGCAGTTCTTC; CDR3 protein: CAISDPGRLLPDEQFF; V gene: TRBV10-3; clone size: NA; D gene: NA; J gene: TRBJ2-1
CDR3 DNA: TGCGCCAGCAGCTTAAGAGGGTTGAACTCACCCCTCCACTTT; CDR3 protein: CASSLRGLNSPLHF; V gene: TRBV5-1; clone size: many; D gene: NA; J gene: TRBJ1-6
CDR3 DNA: TGCGCCAGCAGGGGTGGGGAAAAACTGTTTTTT; CDR3 protein: CASRGGEKLFF; V gene: TRBV5-1; clone size: NA; D gene: NA; J gene: TRBJ1-4